A selection of T cell receptor beta chains follows, all from one sample in a study of T-cell reconstitution after alpha-beta-depleted transplantation in children. TCRdb passed the PCR reads through MiXCR, listing each CDR3 protein once. This table holds about 98,000 distinct CDR3 sequences, 20% to 30% found once. The source material was PBMCs, sampled before TCRalphabeta/CD19-depleted stem cell transplant. The receptors were sampled from a boy aged 2 to 9 with acute lymphoblastic leukemia, due to receive a stem cell transplant. Both conserved end residues are trimmed from each CDR3.

TRBJ2-3	16	TRBV12-3/TRBV12-4	ASSLFSGGTTHTDTQY
TRBJ2-5	10	TRBV28	ASNLGRETQY
TRBJ2-2	15	TRBV4-1	ASSQDPETSGAGELF
TRBJ1-1	14	TRBV20-1	SASGPPLNRNTEAF
TRBJ2-1	11	TRBV28	ASLGLGYNEQF
TRBJ2-3	12	TRBV15	ATSSALGPYTQY
TRBJ2-1	17	TRBV15	ATSSRLSGTGPEPDEQF
TRBJ1-5	13	TRBV12-3/TRBV12-4	ASSRFPSSNQPQH
TRBJ2-5	13	TRBV11-2	ASSFSLSRVETQY
TRBJ2-2	13	TRBV7-9	ASSLEGIVTGELF
TRBJ1-1	11	TRBV7-2	ASSSPLATEAF
TRBJ2-3	10	TRBV12-3/TRBV12-4	ASSSPGLKQY
TRBJ2-3	11	TRBV20-1	SEPGLAGRTQY
TRBJ2-7	11	TRBV7-2	ASSLTSFYEQY
TRBJ1-4	12	TRBV27	ASRRTDPNEKLF
TRBJ2-2	10	TRBV20-1	SASASTGELF
TRBJ1-2	11	TRBV28	ASRHTKTGVIA
TRBJ2-7	12	TRBV6-1	ASSAGQGSHEQY
TRBJ2-1	14	TRBV12-3/TRBV12-4	ASSLVFGGAYNERF
TRBJ1-2	12	TRBV20-1	SATGHPANYGYT
TRBJ2-7	13	TRBV15	ATSPGGLAIVEQY
TRBJ2-1	12	TRBV6-4	ASSEGLASNEQF
TRBJ2-1	14	TRBV20-1	SARDGGLAGVGEQF
TRBJ2-7	12	TRBV20-1	SAPVEDGTYEQY
TRBJ2-2	14	TRBV20-1	SASLQGSGDTGELF
TRBJ2-5	11	TRBV7-8	ASSLDSGETQY
TRBJ2-7	12	TRBV29-1	SVPGYGPPYEQY
TRBJ2-5	10	TRBV3-1	ASRHGLETQY
TRBJ2-7	11	TRBV10-1	ASSEGTYYEQY
TRBJ2-2	14	TRBV2	ASSRDRELYTGELF
TRBJ2-7	11	TRBV4-1	ASRRQGGGEQY
TRBJ2-1	16	TRBV9	ASSVAPTLAGSYNEQF
TRBJ2-1	11	TRBV6-6	ASSYPGHNEQF